Detailed here is one TCR beta chain. Antigen specificity is unknown. This sample is part of a study of T cell repertoires in cytomegalovirus infection. Study at large: Through public TCR beta signatures, both CMV infection and matching HLA type were indicated.

V was shortened by 7 bases and J by 4 bases, with 16 bases between the two germline ends. The CDR3 is 14 residues long. The germline CDR1 and CDR2 sequences are LNHDA and SQIVND (reference sequence). Study-wide findings and caveats: Identification of carriers of CMV plus the relevant HLA was achieved through cumulative public TCR beta family frequency. CMV-specific TCR beta clonotypes restricted by HLA-C were the ones dominating the ex vivo response.

TCRdb used MiXCR to reprocess the reads, holding one entry per CDR3 protein. The repertoire holds a few hundred thousand distinct CDR3 sequences, with about 17% as singletons. Sequencing input: CD8+ T cells from PBMCs. V usage is TRBV19 and J usage is TRBJ1-1; maybe TRBD1 (6 bases). The clonotype comes from a human donor in good health (CMV status not recorded). Some clones in this sample may be carry-over from other donors' samples. CDR3 protein: CASNAGVLGTEAFF. CDR3 DNA: TGTGCCAGTAACGCAGGGGTCTTGGGCACTGAAGCTTTCTTT.